This T cell receptor (beta chain) emerged from a study of cytomegalovirus exposure and HLA in healthy donors. The sample holds a few counts of this clone. Antigen unknown. 13 Jbeta primers and 60 Vbeta primers were used for the PCR. TCRdb's table, derived via immunoSEQ multiplex PCR, lists solely in-frame clones and lacks some. The sample has more than 110,000 clones, 60% to 85% seen once. There are 15 residues in the CDR3. In germline, CDR1 is LNHDA, CDR2 SQIVND (reference sequence). V shed 2 bases and J shed 2 bases, with 10 bases lying between them. Overall study results and limits: Most TCR sequences showed up rarely, but some public TCRs showed up in many donors. Researchers catalogued approximately 170 TCR beta chains as cytomegalovirus-associated.

The sample consisted of PBMCs. J is TRBJ1-5 and V is TRBV19; D perhaps matches TRBD1 (6 bases). The TCR originated in a man aged 30 to 39 in good health and CMV-seronegative. The CDR3 region has the DNA TGTGCCAGTAGTATAAACAGGGACGGCAATCAGCCCCAGCATTTT. Encoded protein: CASSINRDGNQPQHF.